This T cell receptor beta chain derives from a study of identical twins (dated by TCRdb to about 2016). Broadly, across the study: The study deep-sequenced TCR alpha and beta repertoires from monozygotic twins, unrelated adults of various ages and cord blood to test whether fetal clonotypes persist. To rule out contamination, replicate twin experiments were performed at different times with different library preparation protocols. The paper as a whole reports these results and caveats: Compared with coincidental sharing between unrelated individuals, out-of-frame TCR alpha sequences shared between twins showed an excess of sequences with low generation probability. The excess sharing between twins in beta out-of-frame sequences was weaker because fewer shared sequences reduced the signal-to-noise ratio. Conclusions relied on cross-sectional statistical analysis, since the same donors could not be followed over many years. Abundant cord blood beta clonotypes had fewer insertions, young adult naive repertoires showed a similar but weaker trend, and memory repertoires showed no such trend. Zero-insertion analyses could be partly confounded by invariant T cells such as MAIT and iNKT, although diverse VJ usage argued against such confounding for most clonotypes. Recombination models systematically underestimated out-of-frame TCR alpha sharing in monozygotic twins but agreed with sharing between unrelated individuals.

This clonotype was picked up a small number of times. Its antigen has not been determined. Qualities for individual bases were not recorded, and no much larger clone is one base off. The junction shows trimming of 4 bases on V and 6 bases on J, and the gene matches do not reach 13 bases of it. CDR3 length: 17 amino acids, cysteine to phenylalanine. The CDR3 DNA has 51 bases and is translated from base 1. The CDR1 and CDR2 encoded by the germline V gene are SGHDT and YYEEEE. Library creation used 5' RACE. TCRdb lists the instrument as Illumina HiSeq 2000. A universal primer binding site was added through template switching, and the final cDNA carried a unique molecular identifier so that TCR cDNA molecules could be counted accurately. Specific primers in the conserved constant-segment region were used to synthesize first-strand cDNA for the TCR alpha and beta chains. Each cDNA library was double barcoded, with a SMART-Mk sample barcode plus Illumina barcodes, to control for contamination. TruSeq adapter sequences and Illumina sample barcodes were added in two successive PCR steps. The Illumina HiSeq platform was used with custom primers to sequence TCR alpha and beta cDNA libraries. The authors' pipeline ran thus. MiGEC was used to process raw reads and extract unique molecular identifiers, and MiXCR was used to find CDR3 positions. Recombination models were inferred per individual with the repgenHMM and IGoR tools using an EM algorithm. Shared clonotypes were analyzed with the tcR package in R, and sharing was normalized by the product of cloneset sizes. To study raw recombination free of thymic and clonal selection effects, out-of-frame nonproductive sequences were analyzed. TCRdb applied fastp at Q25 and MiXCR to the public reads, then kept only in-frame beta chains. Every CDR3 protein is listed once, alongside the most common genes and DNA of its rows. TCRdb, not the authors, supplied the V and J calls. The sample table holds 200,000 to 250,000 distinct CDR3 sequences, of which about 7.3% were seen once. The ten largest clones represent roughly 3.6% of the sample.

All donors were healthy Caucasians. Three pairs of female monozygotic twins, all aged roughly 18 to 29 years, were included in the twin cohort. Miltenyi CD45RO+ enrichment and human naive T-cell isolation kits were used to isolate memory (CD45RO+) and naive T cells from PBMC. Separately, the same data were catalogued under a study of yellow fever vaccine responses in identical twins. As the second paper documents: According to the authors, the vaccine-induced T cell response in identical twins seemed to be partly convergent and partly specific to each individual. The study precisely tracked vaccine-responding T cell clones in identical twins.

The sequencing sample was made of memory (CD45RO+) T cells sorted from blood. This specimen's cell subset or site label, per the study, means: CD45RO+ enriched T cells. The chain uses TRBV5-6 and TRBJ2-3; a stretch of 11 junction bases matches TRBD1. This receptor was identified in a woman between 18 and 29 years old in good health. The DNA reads TGTGCCAGCAGCCCACCCCGGGACAGGGGGGGCCGGGATACGCAGTATTTT. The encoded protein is CASSPPRDRGGRDTQYF.